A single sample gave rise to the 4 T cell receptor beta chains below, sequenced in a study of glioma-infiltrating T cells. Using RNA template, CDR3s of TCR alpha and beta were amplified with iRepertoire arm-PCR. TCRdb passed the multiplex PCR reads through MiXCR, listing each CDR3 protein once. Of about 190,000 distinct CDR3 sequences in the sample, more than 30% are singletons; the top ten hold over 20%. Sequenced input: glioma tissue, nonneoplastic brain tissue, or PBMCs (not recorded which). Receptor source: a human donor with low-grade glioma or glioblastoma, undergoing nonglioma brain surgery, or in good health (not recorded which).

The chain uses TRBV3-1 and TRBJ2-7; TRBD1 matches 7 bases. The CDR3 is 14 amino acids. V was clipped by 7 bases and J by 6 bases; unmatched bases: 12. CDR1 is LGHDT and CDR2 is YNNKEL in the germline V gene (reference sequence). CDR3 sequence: CASTKDRDIGEQYF. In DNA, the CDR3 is TGTGCCAGCACCAAAGACAGGGACATTGGCGAGCAGTACTTC.

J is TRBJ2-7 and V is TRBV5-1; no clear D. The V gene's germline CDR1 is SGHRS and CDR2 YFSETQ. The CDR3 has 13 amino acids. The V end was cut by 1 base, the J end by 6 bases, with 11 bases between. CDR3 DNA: TGCGCCAGCAGCTTGAGGTTCGATTCCGAGCAGTACTTC. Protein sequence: CASSLRFDSEQYF.

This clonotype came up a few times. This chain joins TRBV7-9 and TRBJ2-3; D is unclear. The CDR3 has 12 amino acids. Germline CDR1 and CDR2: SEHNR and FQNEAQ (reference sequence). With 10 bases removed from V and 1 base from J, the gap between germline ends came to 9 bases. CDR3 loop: CATSPRTDTQYF. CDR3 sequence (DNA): TGTGCCACCTCCCCGCGCACAGATACGCAGTATTTT.

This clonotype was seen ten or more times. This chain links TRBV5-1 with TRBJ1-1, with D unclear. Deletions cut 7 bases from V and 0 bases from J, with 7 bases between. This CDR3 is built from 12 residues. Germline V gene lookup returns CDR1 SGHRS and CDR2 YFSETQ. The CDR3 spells CASRWVNTEAFF. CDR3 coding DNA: TGCGCCAGCCGTTGGGTGAACACTGAAGCTTTCTTT.